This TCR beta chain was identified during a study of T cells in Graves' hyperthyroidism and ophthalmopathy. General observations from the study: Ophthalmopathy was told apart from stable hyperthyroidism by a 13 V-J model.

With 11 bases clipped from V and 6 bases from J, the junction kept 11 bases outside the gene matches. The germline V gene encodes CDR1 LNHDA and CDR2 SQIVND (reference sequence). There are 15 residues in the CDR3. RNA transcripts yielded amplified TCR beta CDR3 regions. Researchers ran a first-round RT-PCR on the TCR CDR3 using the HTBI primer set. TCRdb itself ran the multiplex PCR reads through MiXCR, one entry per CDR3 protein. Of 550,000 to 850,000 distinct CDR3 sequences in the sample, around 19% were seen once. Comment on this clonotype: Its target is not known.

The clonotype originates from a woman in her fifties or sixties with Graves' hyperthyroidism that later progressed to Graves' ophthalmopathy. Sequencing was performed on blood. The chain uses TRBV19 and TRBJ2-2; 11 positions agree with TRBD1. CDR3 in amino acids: CAVLSGQGAAGELFF. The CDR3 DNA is TGTGCCGTTCTTTCCGGACAGGGGGCTGCCGGGGAGCTGTTTTTT.